The sequence of this T cell receptor (beta chain) was determined in a study of post-analysis software for immune sequencing data. Study conclusions and caveats: Among roughly five TRBV segments more frequent in patients than controls were TRBV5-6, TRBV5-1 and TRBV20-1.

cDNA libraries for TCR beta contained unique molecular identifiers. In TCRdb, the PCR reads were re-called with MiXCR into one record per CDR3 protein. This sample has fewer than 700,000 distinct CDR3 sequences, with roughly 47% found just once. Details on this clonotype: Its target is unknown.

V was shortened by 8 bases and J by 1 base, with 8 bases between the two germline ends. Germline CDR1 reads SQVTM; CDR2 reads ANQGSEA. The CDR3 consists of 11 residues. V gene TRBV29-1 combines with J gene TRBJ1-1; D gene unclear. This sequence originates from a girl aged 10-17 years with multiple sclerosis. Specimen: blood. The CDR3, as DNA: TGCAGCCTTTTAACGAACACTGAAGCTTTCTTT. This codes for CSLLTNTEAFF.